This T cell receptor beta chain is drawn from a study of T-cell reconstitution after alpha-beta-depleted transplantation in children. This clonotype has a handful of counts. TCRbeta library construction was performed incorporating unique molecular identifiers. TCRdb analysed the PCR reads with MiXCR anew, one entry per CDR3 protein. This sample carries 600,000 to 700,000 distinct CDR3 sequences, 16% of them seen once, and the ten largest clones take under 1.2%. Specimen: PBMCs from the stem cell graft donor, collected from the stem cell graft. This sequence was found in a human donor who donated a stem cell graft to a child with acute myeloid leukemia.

CDR3 amino acids: CASSLGEGSYEQYF. The CDR3 bases are TGTGCCAGCAGCTTAGGGGAGGGATCCTACGAGCAGTACTTC. The V and J genes are TRBV7-2 and TRBJ2-7, with 7 bases matching TRBD2. The junction had 1 base not matched to a gene; V was cut back by 1 base and J by 1 base. The CDR3 is 14 residues long. Germline lookup yields CDR1 SGHTA and CDR2 FQGNSA.